These T cell receptor beta chains were read from a single sample in a study of breast tumors, draining lymph nodes, adjacent tissues. TCRdb fed the multiplex PCR reads into MiXCR, producing one record per CDR3 protein. The sample consists of 60,000 to 70,000 distinct CDR3 sequences, approximately 57% of them appearing once. The sequencing sample was made of breast tumor tissue. These receptors all stem from a female donor with breast cancer. Some clones in this sample may be carry-over from other donors' samples. Both conserved end residues are part of each CDR3.

v_gene,j_gene,CDR3aa
TRBV6-2/TRBV6-3,TRBJ2-7,CASSPPRVAAYEQYF
TRBV7-8,TRBJ2-5,CASSSATGETQYF
TRBV4-3,TRBJ2-3,CASSQDGAESTDTQYF
TRBV6-1,TRBJ1-5,CASSEKRGKVGNQPQHF
TRBV4-2,TRBJ1-4,CASSQSAGSEKLFF
TRBV19,TRBJ1-3,CASRQASSGNTIYF
TRBV7-2,TRBJ1-6,CASSDRGGSPLHF
TRBV20-1,TRBJ1-3,CSAREVGGGNTIYF
TRBV12-3/TRBV12-4,TRBJ2-3,CASSKGQGGTDTQYF
TRBV20-1,TRBJ1-2,CSPEDRGRNGYTF
TRBV18,TRBJ2-2,CASSPLSGVFGELFF
TRBV7-6,TRBJ1-6,CASSYYQGLNNSPLHF
TRBV4-3,TRBJ2-7,CASSQDPDSYEQYF
TRBV20-1,TRBJ1-5,CSARTGRNQPQHF
TRBV15,TRBJ1-4,CATSPNSGTSEKLFF
TRBV5-6,TRBJ2-7,CASSSAGTGLSYEQYF
TRBV6-6,TRBJ2-6,CASSHSRSSGANVLTF
TRBV20-1,TRBJ2-1,CSASRSPNEQFF
TRBV6-6,TRBJ1-1,CASSYSAGGETEAFF
TRBV12-3/TRBV12-4,TRBJ2-5,CASSFLRQGDNQETQYF
TRBV19,TRBJ2-3,CASSMRQLDTQYF
TRBV30,TRBJ1-6,CAWSVPGLTWSNSPLHF
TRBV20-1,TRBJ2-3,CSARVRNTDTQYF
TRBV20-1,TRBJ1-5,CSAGRQESNQPQHF
TRBV7-9,TRBJ2-5,CASSLEGQPGETQYF
TRBV20-1,TRBJ1-2,CSARVSGGAANYGYTF
TRBV10-3,TRBJ2-1,CAISGTSGRDALF
TRBV19,TRBJ1-1,CASSPRRGKGGNTEAFF
TRBV24-1,TRBJ2-1,CATSDPVYFEQFF
TRBV20-1,TRBJ1-2,CSARTGTFGYTF
TRBV30,TRBJ2-3,CAWSTGGRTDTQYF
TRBV28,TRBJ2-3,CASSLSMLAGTQYF
TRBV2,TRBJ2-1,CASSVGEGYEQFF
TRBV20-1,TRBJ2-7,CSALPPTWTSGRAKQYF
TRBV7-2,TRBJ2-7,CASSRSLAGVFEQYF
TRBV6-6,TRBJ2-3,CASSQQGAGAADTQYF
TRBV20-1,TRBJ1-4,CSAGYRDGEKLFF
TRBV30,TRBJ2-3,CACKLAGVGYTQYF
TRBV29-1,TRBJ1-2,CSVARGGLDYGYTF
TRBV2,TRBJ2-7,CASSEGLRGYEQYF
TRBV4-2,TRBJ2-1,CASRPLAGDHNEQFF
TRBV7-3,TRBJ1-5,CASSSSGRRDQPQHF
TRBV12-3/TRBV12-4,TRBJ1-5,CASSRDGHNQPQHF